The 18 T cell receptor beta chains reported below all come from one sample, sequenced in a study of naive CD8 T cells in extremely preterm neonates (dated by TCRdb to about 2017). Term cord blood came from about 5 elective full-term cesarean deliveries at about 36-41 weeks of gestation, without labor or rupture of membranes. The library was produced with the immunoSEQ multiplex PCR assay. TCRdb retrieved this table from immuneACCESS and kept in-frame rearrangements only. Not all clones are present; in checked studies, unresolved V genes account for under half, and no reason is known for the remainder. Here the sample has roughly 6,500 clones; 98% occur a single time. The ten top clones hold 0.4% of the sample. Sample: naive CD8+ T cells from cord blood. These receptors originate from a newborn in good health.

On this clone: Within the sample, other DNA sequences also encode this same CDR3. The V and J genes are TRBV13 and TRBJ2-1, with 9 bases identical to TRBD1. The junction had 10 bases not matched to a gene; V was cut back by 6 bases and J by 7 bases. The CDR3 is made up of 15 amino acids. Germline CDR1 and CDR2: PRHDT and FYEKMQ (reference sequence). The CDR3 reads CASSPPGTGRNEQFF. In DNA form, the CDR3 reads TGTGCCAGCAGTCCCCCCGGGACAGGGCGAAATGAGCAGTTCTTC.

J is TRBJ2-5 and V is TRBV13; 11 positions agree with TRBD1. V lost 4 bases to trimming and J lost 2 bases; unmatched junction nucleotides: 3. The CDR3 extends over 15 amino acids. The germline gives CDR1 PRHDT, CDR2 FYEKMQ (reference sequence). CDR3 coding DNA: TGTGCCAGCAGCTCCCGGGACAGGGGGCAAGAGACCCAGTACTTC. It specifies CASSSRDRGQETQYF.

CDR3 in amino acids: CASSYGTSGYEQYF. The CDR3 nucleotides read TGTGCCAGCAGTTACGGGACTAGCGGCTACGAGCAGTACTTC. V and J are TRBV6-5 and TRBJ2-7; TRBD2 matches at 11 bases. This CDR3 has 14 amino acids. The trim removed 2 bases at V and 3 bases at J, leaving 0 bases unmatched. Germline CDR1 reads MNHEY; CDR2 reads SVGAGI.

CDR3 DNA sequence: TGTGCCAGCAGATCTCCGACAGGGCGGGGATCCTACGAGCAGTACTTC. The encoded protein is CASRSPTGRGSYEQYF. V is TRBV28 and J is TRBJ2-7, with D tentatively TRBD1 (7 bases). V lost 6 bases to trimming and J lost 1 base, with 19 bases between them. This CDR3 spans 16 amino acids. CDR1 and CDR2 (germline): MDHEN, SYDVKM.

The chain combines TRBV19 with TRBJ2-7; 8 positions agree with TRBD2. Germline V gene sequence: CDR1 LNHDA, CDR2 SQIVND (reference sequence). The J segment lost 1 base and the V segment lost 6 bases, leaving 2 bases of the junction unmatched. There are 13 residues in the CDR3. The CDR3 DNA follows: TGTGCCAGTAGCGGGGGGGGGTCCTACGAGCAGTACTTC. Protein: CASSGGGSYEQYF.

The chain joins TRBV19 to TRBJ2-1; 7 bases are shared with TRBD2. After removal of 3 bases from V and 5 bases from J, the junction contained 4 bases not matched to a gene. Germline CDR1 LNHDA, CDR2 SQIVND (reference sequence). This CDR3 region has 14 residues. CDR3: CASSMGGSNNEQFF. CDR3 DNA sequence: TGTGCCAGTAGTATGGGCGGGAGTAACAATGAGCAGTTCTTC.

This chain connects TRBV4-1 to TRBJ1-3; 11 bases agree with TRBD1. Germline CDR1 MGHRA, CDR2 YSYEKL. The CDR3 covers 14 residues. V was clipped by 1 base and J by 7 bases; unmatched bases: 0. The CDR3 bases are TGCGCCAGCAGCCAAGGGACAGGGGGCAACACCATATATTTT. Amino acids: CASSQGTGGNTIYF.

V gene TRBV4-2 combines with J gene TRBJ2-5; no clear D gene. This CDR3 has 14 residues. Per the germline V gene, CDR1 is LGHNA and CDR2 is YNFKEQ. The ends were cut back, 0 bases at V and 0 bases at J, with 5 bases in the middle. CDR3 loop: CASSQDRYQETQYF. The CDR3 DNA reads as TGTGCCAGCAGCCAAGACAGGTACCAAGAGACCCAGTACTTC.

The rearrangement links TRBV2 to TRBJ2-1; 9 positions agree with TRBD2. The CDR3 extends over 15 amino acids. V was pared by 2 bases and J by 4 bases, with 3 bases of the junction left unmatched. CDR1 is SNHLY, CDR2 FYNNEI, per germline. CDR3 residues: CASSEPGLAYNEQFF. The CDR3 coding sequence is TGTGCCAGCAGTGAACCTGGACTAGCGTACAATGAGCAGTTCTTC.

The J gene is TRBJ1-2, the V gene TRBV4-3; D unresolved. Trimming cost V 0 bases and J 2 bases, with 4 bases left between them. This CDR3 has 13 amino acids. Looked up from germline, CDR1 is LGHNA and CDR2 is YSLEER. CDR3 protein: CASSQDRNYGYTF. CDR3 sequence (DNA): TGCGCCAGCAGCCAAGACAGGAACTATGGCTACACCTTC.

The V call is TRBV9, the J call TRBJ1-4; TRBD1 might be the D (6 bases). Germline loops: CDR1 SGDLS, CDR2 YYNGEE. The CDR3 spans 14 residues. The ends were cut back, 0 bases at V and 5 bases at J, with 8 bases in the middle. The CDR3 sequence: CASSVAGVNEKLFF. The CDR3 nucleotides read TGTGCCAGCAGCGTAGCAGGGGTAAATGAAAAACTGTTTTTT.

The chain combines TRBV27 with TRBJ2-3; 9 nucleotides match TRBD2. The trim removed 2 bases at V and 1 base at J, leaving 1 base unmatched. CDR1 and CDR2 from the germline V gene are MNHEY and SMNVEV (reference sequence). This CDR3 comprises 15 residues. The CDR3 spells CASSLIAGGTDTQYF. CDR3 sequence (DNA): TGTGCCAGCAGTTTAATAGCGGGAGGCACAGATACGCAGTATTTT.

J is TRBJ2-7 and V is TRBV20-1; D is uncertain. V was shortened by 3 bases and J by 7 bases, with 10 bases between the two germline ends. Per germline, CDR1 DFQATT and CDR2 SNEGSKA (reference sequence). The length of the CDR3 is 11 residues. CDR3 DNA: TGCAGTGCTAGTTCGGCCGGGGAGCAGTACTTC. It codes for CSASSAGEQYF.

The chain employs TRBV27 and TRBJ1-5, with 7 positions matching TRBD1. This CDR3 contains 15 residues. After removal of 6 bases from V and 6 bases from J, the junction contained 11 bases not matched to a gene. Germline lookup yields CDR1 MNHEY and CDR2 SMNVEV (reference sequence). The CDR3 loop reads CASSSGSSGGQPQHF. In DNA form, the CDR3 reads TGTGCCAGCAGCTCCGGGTCGTCAGGGGGTCAGCCCCAGCATTTT.

The chain recombines TRBV11-2 with TRBJ1-1; D is unresolved. With 3 bases removed from V and 0 bases from J, the gap between germline ends came to 5 bases. Germline V gene data show CDR1 as SGHAT and CDR2 as FQNNGV. The CDR3 is 13 amino acids. DNA of the CDR3: TGTGCCAGCAGCTTTTCCATGAACACTGAAGCTTTCTTT. Amino acid sequence: CASSFSMNTEAFF.

This clone was counted once. The rearrangement uses TRBV5-1 and TRBJ2-7, with D possibly matching TRBD1 (6 bases). The CDR3 extends over 11 amino acids. Germline V gene sequence: CDR1 SGHRS, CDR2 YFSETQ. The V end was cut by 4 bases, the J end by 4 bases, with 6 bases between. CDR3 DNA: TGCGCCAGCAGCAGGGGGTACGAGCAGTACTTC. This codes for CASSRGYEQYF.

The chain employs TRBV15 and TRBJ1-1; tentative D call: TRBD1 (5 bases). This CDR3 is 15 amino acids long. V lost 3 bases to trimming and J lost 0 bases, with 11 bases between them. From germline, CDR1 is LNHNV and CDR2 YYDKDF (reference sequence). DNA for the CDR3: TGTGCCACCAGCAGCAGACAGCGTCTGAACACTGAAGCTTTCTTT. Encoded protein: CATSSRQRLNTEAFF.

The V gene is TRBV9, the J gene TRBJ2-7; 7 positions match TRBD2. Germline lookup yields CDR1 SGDLS and CDR2 YYNGEE. Trimming at V came to 4 bases and at J to 3 bases, leaving 10 bases not matched to a gene. The CDR3 length is 15 residues. CDR3 nucleotide sequence: TGTGCCAGCAGCAGGGCGGGGGTTCCCCTCTACGAGCAGTACTTC. Translation: CASSRAGVPLYEQYF.